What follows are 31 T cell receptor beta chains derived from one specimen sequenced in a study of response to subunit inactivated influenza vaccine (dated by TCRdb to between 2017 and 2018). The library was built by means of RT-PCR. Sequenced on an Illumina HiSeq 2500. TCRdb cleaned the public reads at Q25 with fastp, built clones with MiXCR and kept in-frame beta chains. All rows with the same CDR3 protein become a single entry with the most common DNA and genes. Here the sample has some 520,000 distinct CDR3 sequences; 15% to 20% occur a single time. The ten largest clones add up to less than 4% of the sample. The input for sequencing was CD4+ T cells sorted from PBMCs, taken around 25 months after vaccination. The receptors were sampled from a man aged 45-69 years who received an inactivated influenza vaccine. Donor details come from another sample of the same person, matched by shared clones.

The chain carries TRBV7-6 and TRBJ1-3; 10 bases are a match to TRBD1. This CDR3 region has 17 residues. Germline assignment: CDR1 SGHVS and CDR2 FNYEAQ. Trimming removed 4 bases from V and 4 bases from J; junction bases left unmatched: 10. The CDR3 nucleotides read TGTGCCAGCAGCTCATCGGGACAGGGGATTTCAGGAAACACCATATATTTT. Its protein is CASSSSGQGISGNTIYF.

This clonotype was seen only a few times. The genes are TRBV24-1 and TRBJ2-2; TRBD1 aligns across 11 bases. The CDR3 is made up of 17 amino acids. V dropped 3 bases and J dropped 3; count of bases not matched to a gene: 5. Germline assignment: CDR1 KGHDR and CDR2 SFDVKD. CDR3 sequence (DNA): TGTGCCACCAGTGATCCTGGACAGGGGGCTGACACCGGGGAGCTGTTTTTT. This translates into CATSDPGQGADTGELFF.

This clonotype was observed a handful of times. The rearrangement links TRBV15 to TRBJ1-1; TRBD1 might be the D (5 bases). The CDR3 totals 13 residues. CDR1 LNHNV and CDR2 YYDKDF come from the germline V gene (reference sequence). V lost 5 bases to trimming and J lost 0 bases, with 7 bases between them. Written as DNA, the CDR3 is TGTGCCACCAGCCGGGGGTTGAACACTGAAGCTTTCTTT. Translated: CATSRGLNTEAFF.

The CDR3: CASSPPGRNQPQHF. The DNA for the CDR3 is TGTGCCAGCAGCCCACCGGGACGGAATCAGCCCCAGCATTTT. The genes are TRBV7-8 and TRBJ1-5; D might be TRBD1 (5 bases). The CDR3 has 14 amino acids. V was pared by 5 bases and J by 4 bases, with 12 bases between. Germline lookup yields CDR1 SGHVS and CDR2 FQNEAQ. Based on the CDR3 plus reference TRBV7-8 and TRBJ1-5, the full variable domain is GAGVSQSPRYKVAKRGQDVALRCDPISGHVSLFWYQQALGQGPEFLTYFQNEAQLDKSGLPSDRFFAERPEGSVSTLKIQRTQQEDSAVYLCASSPPGRNQPQHFGDGTRLSIL.

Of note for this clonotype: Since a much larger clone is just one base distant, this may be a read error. CDR3 protein: CASSLSPGGHTGELFF. The CDR3 DNA follows: TGTGCCAGCAGCTTATCCCCGGGCGGACACACCGGGGAGCTGTTTTTT. The rearrangement links TRBV11-2 to TRBJ2-2; D is undetermined. V dropped 2 bases and J dropped 3 bases, with 13 bases sitting between them. The CDR3 extends over 16 amino acids. Germline CDR1 reads SGHAT; CDR2 reads FQNNGV. Combining the CDR3 with reference TRBV11-2 and TRBJ2-2 gives the whole variable domain EAGVAQSPRYKIIEKRQSVAFWCNPISGHATLYWYQQILGQGPKLLIQFQNNGVVDDSQLPKDRFSAERLKGVDSTLKIQPAKLEDSAVYLCASSLSPGGHTGELFFGEGSRLTVL.

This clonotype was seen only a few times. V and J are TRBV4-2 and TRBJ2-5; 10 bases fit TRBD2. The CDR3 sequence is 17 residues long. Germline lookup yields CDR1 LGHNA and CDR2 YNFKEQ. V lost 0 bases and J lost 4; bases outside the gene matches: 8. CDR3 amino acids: CASSQDGIAGGGETQYF. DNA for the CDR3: TGTGCCAGCAGCCAAGATGGGATAGCGGGAGGAGGAGAGACCCAGTACTTC.

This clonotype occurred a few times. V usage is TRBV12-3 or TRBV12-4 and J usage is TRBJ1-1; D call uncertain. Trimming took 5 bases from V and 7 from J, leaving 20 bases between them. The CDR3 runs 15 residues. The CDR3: CASSVDRGWGGEAFF. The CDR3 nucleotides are TGTGCCAGCAGTGTGGACCGAGGGTGGGGTGGTGAAGCTTTCTTT.

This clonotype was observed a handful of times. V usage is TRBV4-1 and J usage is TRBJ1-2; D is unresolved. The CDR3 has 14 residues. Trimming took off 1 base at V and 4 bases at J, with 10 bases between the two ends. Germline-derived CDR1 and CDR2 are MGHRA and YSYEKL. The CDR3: CASSQVGRTYGYTF. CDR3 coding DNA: TGCGCCAGCAGCCAAGTAGGCAGGACCTATGGCTACACCTTC.

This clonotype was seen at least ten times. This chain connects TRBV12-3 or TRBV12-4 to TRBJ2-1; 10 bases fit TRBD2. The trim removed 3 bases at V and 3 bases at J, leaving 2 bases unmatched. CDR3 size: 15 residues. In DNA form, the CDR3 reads TGTGCCAGCAGTTTCACTAGCGGGGTCTACAATGAGCAGTTCTTC. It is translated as CASSFTSGVYNEQFF.

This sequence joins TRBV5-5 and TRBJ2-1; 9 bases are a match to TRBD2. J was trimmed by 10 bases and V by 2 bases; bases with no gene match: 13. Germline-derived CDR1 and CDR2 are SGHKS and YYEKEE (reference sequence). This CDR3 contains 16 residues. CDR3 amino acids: CASSFAGGASPGEQFF. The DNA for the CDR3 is TGTGCCAGCAGCTTTGCGGGGGGGGCTTCTCCTGGCGAGCAGTTCTTC. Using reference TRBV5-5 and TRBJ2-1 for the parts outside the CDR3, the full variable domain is DAGVTQSPTHLIKTRGQQVTLRCSPISGHKSVSWYQQVLGQGPQFIFQYYEKEERGRGNFPDRFSARQFPNYSSELNVNALLLGDSALYLCASSFAGGASPGEQFFGPGTRLTVL.

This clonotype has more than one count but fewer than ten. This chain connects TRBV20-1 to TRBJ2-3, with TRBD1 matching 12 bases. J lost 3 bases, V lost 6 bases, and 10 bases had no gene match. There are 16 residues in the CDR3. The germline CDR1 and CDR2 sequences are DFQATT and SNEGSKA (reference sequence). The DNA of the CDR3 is TGCAGTGCCTCGTCCCGGGACAGGGGGCGGACAGATACGCAGTATTTT. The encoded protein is CSASSRDRGRTDTQYF.

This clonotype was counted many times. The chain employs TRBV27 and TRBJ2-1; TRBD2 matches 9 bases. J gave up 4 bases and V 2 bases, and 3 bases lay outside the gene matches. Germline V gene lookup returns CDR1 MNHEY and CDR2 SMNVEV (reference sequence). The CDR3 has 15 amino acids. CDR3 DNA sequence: TGTGCCAGCAGTTTACTAGCGGGGACTTACAATGAGCAGTTCTTC. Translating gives CASSLLAGTYNEQFF.

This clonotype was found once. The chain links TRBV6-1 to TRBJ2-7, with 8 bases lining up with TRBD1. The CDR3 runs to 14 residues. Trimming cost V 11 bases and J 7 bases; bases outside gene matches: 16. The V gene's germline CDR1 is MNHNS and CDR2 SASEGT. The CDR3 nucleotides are TGTGCCGGCCTAGCGTGGCAGGGGGCAGGGGAGCAGTACTTC. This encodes CAGLAWQGAGEQYF.

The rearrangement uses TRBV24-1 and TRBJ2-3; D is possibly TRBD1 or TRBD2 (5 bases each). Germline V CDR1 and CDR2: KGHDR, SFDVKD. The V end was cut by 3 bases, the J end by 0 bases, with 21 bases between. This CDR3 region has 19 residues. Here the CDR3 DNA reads TGTGCCACCAGTGATCGTCCCGGGACGGCCAGTCCTAGCACAGATACGCAGTATTTT. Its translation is CATSDRPGTASPSTDTQYF.

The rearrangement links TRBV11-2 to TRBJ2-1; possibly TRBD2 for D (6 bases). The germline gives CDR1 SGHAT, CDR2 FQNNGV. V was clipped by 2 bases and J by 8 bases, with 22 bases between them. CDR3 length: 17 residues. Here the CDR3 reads CASSLSGAGPAVDEQFF. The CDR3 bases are TGTGCCAGCAGCTTAAGTGGAGCGGGCCCTGCGGTCGATGAGCAGTTCTTC.

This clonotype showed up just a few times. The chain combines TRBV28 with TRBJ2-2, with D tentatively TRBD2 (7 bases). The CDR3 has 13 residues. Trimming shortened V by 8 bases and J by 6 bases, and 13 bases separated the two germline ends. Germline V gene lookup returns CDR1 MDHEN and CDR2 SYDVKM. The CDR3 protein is CASRWGGAGELFF. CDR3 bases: TGTGCCAGCCGGTGGGGGGGCGCCGGGGAGCTGTTTTTT.

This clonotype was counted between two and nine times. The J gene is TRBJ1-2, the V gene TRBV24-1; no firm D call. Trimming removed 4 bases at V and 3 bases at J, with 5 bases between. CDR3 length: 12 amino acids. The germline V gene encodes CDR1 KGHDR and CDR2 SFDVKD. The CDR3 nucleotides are TGTGCCACCAGTGAGGCCGACTATGGCTACACCTTC. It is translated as CATSEADYGYTF.

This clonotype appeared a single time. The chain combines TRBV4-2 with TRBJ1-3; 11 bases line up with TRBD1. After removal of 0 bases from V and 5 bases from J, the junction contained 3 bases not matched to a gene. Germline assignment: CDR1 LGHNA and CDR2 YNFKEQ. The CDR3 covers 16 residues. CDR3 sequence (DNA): TGTGCCAGCAGCCAAGACGGGACAGGGGGAAGAAACACCATATATTTT. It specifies CASSQDGTGGRNTIYF.

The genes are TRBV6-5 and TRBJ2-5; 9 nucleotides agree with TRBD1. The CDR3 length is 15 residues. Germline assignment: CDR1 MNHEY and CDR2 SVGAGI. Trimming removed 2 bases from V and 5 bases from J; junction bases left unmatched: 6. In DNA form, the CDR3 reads TGTGCCAGCAGTTACCGGACAGGGGTGATCGAGACCCAGTACTTC. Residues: CASSYRTGVIETQYF.

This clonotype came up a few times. CDR3 in amino acids: CASSRTGSPGELFF. CDR3 coding DNA: TGTGCCAGCAGTCGTACGGGGTCCCCCGGGGAGCTGTTTTTT. J is TRBJ2-2 and V is TRBV25-1, with D tentatively TRBD2 (5 bases). CDR3 length equals 14 residues. Trimming pared 5 bases from V and 6 bases from J, leaving 13 bases between. CDR1 and CDR2 from the germline V gene are MGHDK and SYGVNS.

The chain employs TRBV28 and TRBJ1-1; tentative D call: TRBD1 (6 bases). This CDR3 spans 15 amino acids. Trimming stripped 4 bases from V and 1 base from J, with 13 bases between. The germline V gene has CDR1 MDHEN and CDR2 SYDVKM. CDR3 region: CASSSYRDQNTEAFF. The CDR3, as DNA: TGTGCCAGCAGTTCGTACAGGGATCAGAACACTGAAGCTTTCTTT.

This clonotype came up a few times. CDR3 in amino acids: CSVEVLAGDNEQFF. CDR3 coding DNA: TGCAGCGTTGAGGTACTAGCGGGAGACAATGAGCAGTTCTTC. The chain combines TRBV29-1 with TRBJ2-1; 11 bases are a match to TRBD2. The J segment lost 5 bases and the V segment lost 3 bases, leaving 3 bases of the junction unmatched. CDR3 length: 14 residues. Germline lookup yields CDR1 SQVTM and CDR2 ANQGSEA.

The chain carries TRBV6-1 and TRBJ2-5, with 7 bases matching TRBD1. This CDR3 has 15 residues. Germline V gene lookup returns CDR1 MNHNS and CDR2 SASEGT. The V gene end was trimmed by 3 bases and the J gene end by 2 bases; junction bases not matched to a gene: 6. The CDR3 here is CASSDPGTAQETQYF. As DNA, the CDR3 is TGTGCCAGCAGTGATCCCGGGACAGCTCAAGAGACCCAGTACTTC.

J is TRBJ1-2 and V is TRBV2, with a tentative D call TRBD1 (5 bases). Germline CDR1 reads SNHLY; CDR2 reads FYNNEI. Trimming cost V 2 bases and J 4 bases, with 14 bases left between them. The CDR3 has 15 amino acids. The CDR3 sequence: CASSEKQAILYGYTF. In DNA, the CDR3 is TGTGCCAGCAGTGAAAAACAGGCAATACTCTATGGCTACACCTTC.

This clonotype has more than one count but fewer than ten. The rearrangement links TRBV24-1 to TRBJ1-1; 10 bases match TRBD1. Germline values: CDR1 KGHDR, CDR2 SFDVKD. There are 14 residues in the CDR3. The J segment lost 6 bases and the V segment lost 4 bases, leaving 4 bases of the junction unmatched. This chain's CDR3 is CATSEQGQGAEAFF. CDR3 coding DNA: TGTGCCACCAGTGAACAAGGACAGGGGGCTGAAGCTTTCTTT.

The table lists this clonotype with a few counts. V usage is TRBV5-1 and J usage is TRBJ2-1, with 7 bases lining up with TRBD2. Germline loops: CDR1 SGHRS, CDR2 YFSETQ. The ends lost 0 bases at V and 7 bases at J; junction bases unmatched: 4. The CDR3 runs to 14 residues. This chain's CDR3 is CASSLGLAMNEQFF. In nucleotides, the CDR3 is TGCGCCAGCAGCTTGGGACTAGCAATGAATGAGCAGTTCTTC.

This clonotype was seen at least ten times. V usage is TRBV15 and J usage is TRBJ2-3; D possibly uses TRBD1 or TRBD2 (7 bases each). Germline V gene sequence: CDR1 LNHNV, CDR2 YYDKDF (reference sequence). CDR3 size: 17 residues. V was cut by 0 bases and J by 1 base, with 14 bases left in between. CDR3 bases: TGTGCCACCAGCAGAGATTGGTCAGGGGGGGGCACAGATACGCAGTATTTT. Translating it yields CATSRDWSGGGTDTQYF.

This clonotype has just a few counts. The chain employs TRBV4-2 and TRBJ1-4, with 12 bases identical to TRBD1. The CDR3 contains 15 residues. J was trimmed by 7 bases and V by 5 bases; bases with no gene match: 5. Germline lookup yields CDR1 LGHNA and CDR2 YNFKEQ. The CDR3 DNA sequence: TGTGCCAGCAGCTCACCGGGACAGGGGGCTGAAAAACTGTTTTTT. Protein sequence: CASSSPGQGAEKLFF.

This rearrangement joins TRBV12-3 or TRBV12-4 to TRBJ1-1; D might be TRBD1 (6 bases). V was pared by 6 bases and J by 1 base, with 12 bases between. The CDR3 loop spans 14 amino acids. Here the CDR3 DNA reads TGTGCCAGCAGGTCCGGACAGACGAACACTGAAGCTTTCTTT. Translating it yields CASRSGQTNTEAFF.

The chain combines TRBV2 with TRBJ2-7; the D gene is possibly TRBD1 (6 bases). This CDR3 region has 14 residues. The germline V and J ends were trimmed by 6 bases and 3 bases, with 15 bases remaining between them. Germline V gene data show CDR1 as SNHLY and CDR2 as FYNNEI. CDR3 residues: CASRETGQSYEQYF. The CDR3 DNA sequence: TGTGCCAGCAGGGAAACTGGACAGAGCTACGAGCAGTACTTC.

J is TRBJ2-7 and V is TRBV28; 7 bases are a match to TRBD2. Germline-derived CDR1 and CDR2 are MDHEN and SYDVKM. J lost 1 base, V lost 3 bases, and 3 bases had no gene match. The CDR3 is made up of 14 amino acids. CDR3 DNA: TGTGCCAGCAGTTTGCCTAGCGGTTCCTACGAGCAGTACTTC. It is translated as CASSLPSGSYEQYF.